This is a list of T cell receptor beta chains from one sample in a study of OX40 agonist ivuxolimab in advanced cancers. Generated by immunoSEQ multiplex PCR, the TCRdb table keeps only in-frame clones and is missing some. This sample has 26,000 or so clones, with roughly 90% found just once. Sequenced material: CD4+ or CD8+ T cells sorted from blood, taken in a trial of the OX40 agonist ivuxolimab. The receptor source for this set is an adult with an advanced solid tumor such as melanoma, head and neck, liver or kidney cancer. The conserved cysteine and the conserved F or W are not part of the CDR3 here. The order of the fields is V gene, J gene, CDR3 length, CDR3 protein.

TRBV6-5	TRBJ2-7	14	ASSYSDRGKWYEQY
TRBV9	TRBJ2-7	13	ASSVAGLADYEQY
TRBV9	TRBJ2-3	12	ASSVRGSTDTQY
TRBV27	TRBJ2-2	11	ASERENTGELF
TRBV7-3	TRBJ2-7	13	ASSFLAGSSYEQY
TRBV9	TRBJ2-5	13	ASSIRGQAQETQY
TRBV10-1	TRBJ2-7	7	ASILEQY
TRBV5-4	TRBJ2-7	11	ASSFSGGNEQY
TRBV19	TRBJ2-2	11	ATQWENTGELF
TRBV28	TRBJ2-3	15	ASSLGGASGSMVTQY
TRBV27	TRBJ2-5	12	ASRRRDRQETQY
TRBV6-1	TRBJ1-1	12	ATDRDREYTEAF
TRBV7-6	TRBJ2-1	15	ASSLGGTSGRANEQF
TRBV12-2	TRBJ1-2	14	ASRLEGATSNYGYT
TRBV5-1	TRBJ2-7	16	ASSLQPSLTGLAYEQY
TRBV6-1	TRBJ1-6	13	ASSEVFEANSPLH
TRBV9	TRBJ1-3	12	ASSVEQGRNTIY
TRBV19	TRBJ1-1	13	ASSMGDRGNTEAF
TRBV4-1	TRBJ1-6	13	ASSQGTGGNSPLH
TRBV7-3	TRBJ2-3	10	ASSQRADTQY
TRBV7-9	TRBJ2-7	13	ASSFRLAGVYEQY
TRBV19	TRBJ2-2	12	ASSWGDGAGELF
TRBV28	TRBJ2-7	12	ASSLHALRGEQY
TRBV9	TRBJ2-3	12	ASSAPGGADTQY
TRBV7-9	TRBJ2-7	13	ASSSGQGATYEQY
TRBV5-5	TRBJ2-7	10	ASSSNSYEQY
TRBV27	TRBJ2-3	15	ASSPRPSGGSTDTQY
TRBV30	TRBJ2-7	11	AWRGQGAYEQY